These 21 T cell receptor beta chains were all obtained from the same sample, sequenced in a study of tumor-infiltrating lymphocytes in primary liver carcinoma. Germline DNA was also extracted, while the blood RNA originated from unsorted whole blood. A primer matching the constant region was used to make TCR beta cDNA from approximately 520 ng of total RNA. Libraries for TCR beta were built through three nested multiplex PCR rounds, which together made up a slightly modified ARM-PCR procedure. Investigators reported that the first two PCR rounds, at around 10 cycles each, used TRBV1-TRBV30 forward primers with a C-beta reverse primer. MiXCR, applied by TCRdb to the multiplex PCR reads, yields one record per CDR3 protein. The table shows about 350,000 distinct CDR3 sequences, with less than 65% occurring only once. The sequenced sample consisted of peripheral blood. These receptors came from a man aged 35 to 55 with primary liver carcinoma and hepatitis B virus infection.

Concerning this clonotype itself: This could be a read error, since a much larger clone is one nucleotide away. The chain couples TRBV10-3 to TRBJ2-7, with 13 positions matching TRBD2. The ends lost 6 bases at V and 2 bases at J; junction bases unmatched: 4. Germline lookup yields CDR1 ENHRY and CDR2 SYGVKD. The CDR3 spans 15 residues. The chain's CDR3 is CAISGLAGDTYEQYF. CDR3 bases: TGTGCCATCAGCGGACTAGCGGGAGACACCTACGAGCAGTACTTC.

As for this clonotype: A read error is possible here, since a much larger clone lies one base away. The chain combines TRBV6-2 or TRBV6-3 with TRBJ2-7, with 9 bases lining up with TRBD2. Germline CDR1 MNHEY, CDR2 SVGEGT. J lost 5 bases, V lost 10 bases, and 12 bases had no gene match. The CDR3 loop spans 14 amino acids. CDR3 nucleotides: TGTGCCAACAACCGAAGCGGGAGGATCCACGAGCAGTACTTC. It encodes CANNRSGRIHEQYF.

A remark on this clonotype: This clone may be a read error of a much larger clone one base away. The DNA for the CDR3 is TGTGCCAGGAGCAGGGGGACAGGGAATGGCTACACCTTC. It encodes CARSRGTGNGYTF. V gene TRBV12-3 or TRBV12-4 combines with J gene TRBJ1-2, with 9 bases identical to TRBD1. V shed 9 bases and J 6 bases; nucleotides not matched to a gene: 8. This CDR3 spans 13 amino acids.

Worth noting for this clonotype: This CDR3 fails to terminate in the conserved phenylalanine or tryptophan, so it likely reflects a read error. The rearrangement joins TRBV29-1 to TRBJ1-4; 7 positions match TRBD1. There are 13 residues in the CDR3. Germline assignment: CDR1 SQVTM and CDR2 ANQGSEA. The V segment lost 5 bases and the J segment 11 bases; nucleotides outside the gene matches: 11. CDR3 in DNA: TGCAGCGTTCGGGAGGGGGCGGGTGAGAAACTGTTTTAT. Amino acid sequence: CSVREGAGEKLFY.

On this clonotype: One junction end does not reproduce the germline sequence, and a read error may be involved. The chain combines TRBV28 with TRBJ2-1, with D tentatively TRBD2 (5 bases). Germline CDR1 and CDR2: MDHEN and SYDVKM. This CDR3 is built from 14 residues. CDR3 DNA sequence: TGTGCCAGGAGTTTAGGTTCCCTCGGGAATGTGCAGTTCTTC. It codes for CARSLGSLGNVQFF.

About this clonotype itself: One end of the junction does not line up with germline, which may come from a read error. The rearrangement links TRBV11-2 to TRBJ2-7, with 10 bases matching TRBD2. Germline-derived CDR1 and CDR2 are SGHAT and FQNNGV. CDR3 length: 15 residues. The CDR3 sequence: CARSLSGRVLYEQYF. The CDR3 DNA sequence: TGTGCCCGCAGCCTCAGCGGGAGGGTCTTATACGAGCAGTACTTC. Filled out from reference TRBV11-2 and TRBJ2-7, the complete variable domain reads EAGVAQSPRYKIIEKRQSVAFWCNPISGHATLYWYQQILGQGPKLLIQFQNNGVVDDSQLPKDRFSAERLKGVDSTLKIQPAKLEDSAVYLCARSLSGRVLYEQYFGPGTRLTVT.

This clonotype was counted ten times or more. This rearrangement joins TRBV6-2 or TRBV6-3 to TRBJ1-1, with no clear D. V dropped 2 bases and J dropped 11 bases, with 9 bases sitting between them. CDR1 and CDR2 (germline): MNHEY, SVGEGT. The CDR3 length is 11 residues. CDR3 in amino acids: CASSYEIRAFF. CDR3 bases: TGTGCCAGCAGTTACGAGATAAGGGCTTTCTTT.

This clonotype was counted a single time. The chain carries TRBV4-2 and TRBJ2-3, with D possibly TRBD2 on 6 matching bases. V shed 4 bases and J shed 0 bases, with 17 bases lying between them. The CDR3 loop spans 17 amino acids. The V gene's germline CDR1 is LGHNA and CDR2 YNFKEQ. CDR3 DNA sequence: TGTGCCAGCAGCCGCAGCACCTCGGGAGTCAGCACAGATACGCAGTATTTT. Translating it yields CASSRSTSGVSTDTQYF.

In regard to this clonotype: Germline is not matched at one junction end, which may reflect a read error. The gene calls are TRBV10-3 and TRBJ2-1, with D uncertain. There are 13 residues in the CDR3. Germline V gives CDR1 ENHRY, CDR2 SYGVKD. CDR3 coding DNA: TGTGCCATCAGCACAAGTATCACCAATGAACAGTTCTTC. Amino acids: CAISTSITNEQFF.

This chain's CDR3 is CASSFVEGYEQYF. The CDR3 coding sequence is TGTGCCAGCAGCTTCGTGGAGGGGTACGAGCAGTACTTC. This sequence joins TRBV11-2 and TRBJ2-7, with a weak D call TRBD2 (6 bases). This CDR3 has 13 residues. Germline CDR1 is SGHAT and CDR2 is FQNNGV. The V and J ends lost 3 bases and 4 bases respectively, with 10 bases between them.

V is TRBV5-4 and J is TRBJ2-7; 10 positions agree with TRBD1. The CDR3 is made up of 16 amino acids. In germline, CDR1 is SGHNT, CDR2 YYREEE (reference sequence). Trimming at V came to 0 bases and at J to 2 bases, leaving 5 bases not matched to a gene. In DNA form, the CDR3 reads TGTGCCAGCAGCTTGGACGCCGGGACAGGGGCCTACGAGCAGTACTTC. Translated: CASSLDAGTGAYEQYF.

This clonotype was observed many times. The chain is built from TRBV6-6 and TRBJ2-2; D may be TRBD1 (6 bases). Trimming took 2 bases from V and 3 from J, leaving 10 bases between them. Germline values: CDR1 MNHNY, CDR2 SVGAGI (reference sequence). This CDR3 is 15 amino acids long. The CDR3 loop is CASSYDRMYTGELFF. The CDR3 DNA reads as TGTGCCAGCAGTTACGACAGGATGTACACCGGGGAGCTGTTTTTT.

V and J are TRBV5-5 and TRBJ1-1; D unclear. The germline V gene has CDR1 SGHKS and CDR2 YYEKEE (reference sequence). With 7 bases removed from V and 4 bases from J, the gap between germline ends came to 11 bases. The CDR3 length is 12 residues. The CDR3 nucleotides read TGTGCCAGCTGCCCGAAAACCACTGAAGCTTTCTTT. It codes for CASCPKTTEAFF.

To note about this clonotype: An end of the junction does not agree with germline; a read error may underlie this. V gene TRBV5-5 combines with J gene TRBJ1-1; D not certain. The CDR3 runs to 15 residues. CDR1 and CDR2 from the germline V gene are SGHKS and YYEKEE (reference sequence). The CDR3 protein is CASNLAISMNTEAFF. The DNA for the CDR3 is TGTGCCAGCAACTTGGCCATTTCTATGAACACTGAAGCTTTCTTT.

In nucleotides, the CDR3 is TGTGCCAGCACCCTGGGGGATTGGGCCAAAAACATTCAGTACTTC. Its protein product is CASTLGDWAKNIQYF. The rearrangement joins TRBV6-2 or TRBV6-3 to TRBJ2-4; TRBD1 or TRBD2 may be the D gene (5 bases each). There are 15 residues in the CDR3. Deletions cut 7 bases from V and 1 base from J, with 14 bases between. Germline values: CDR1 MNHEY, CDR2 SVGEGT.

This clonotype appeared many times. The chain has TRBV29-1 and TRBJ1-3; D unresolved. CDR3 length: 12 amino acids. Trimming took off 5 bases at V and 6 bases at J, with 11 bases between the two ends. The V gene's germline CDR1 is SQVTM and CDR2 ANQGSEA. CDR3 residues: CSVTSMPNTIYF. The CDR3 DNA sequence: TGCAGCGTTACTAGTATGCCAAACACCATATATTTT. The full variable domain, completed using reference TRBV29-1 and TRBJ1-3, is SAVISQKPSRDICQRGTSLTIQCQVDSQVTMMFWYRQQPGQSLTLIATANQGSEATYESGFVIDKFPISRPNLTFSTLTVSNMSPEDSSIYLCSVTSMPNTIYFGEGSWLTVV.

The genes are TRBV7-9 and TRBJ2-3; D is undetermined. The germline CDR1 and CDR2 sequences are SEHNR and FQNEAQ (reference sequence). This CDR3 has 15 residues. V dropped 8 bases and J dropped 0 bases, with 15 bases sitting between them. In DNA form, the CDR3 reads TGTGCCAGCCGCTCACCCCGTCCCAGCACAGATACGCAGTATTTT. It is translated as CASRSPRPSTDTQYF.

Worth noting for this clonotype: At one boundary the junction diverges from the germline segment, which might be a read error. The CDR3 DNA is TGCGCCAACAACGATCTGGACAGGGGATTAACCGGGGTGCTGTTTTTT. Its protein product is CANNDLDRGLTGVLFF. The chain employs TRBV4-1 and TRBJ2-2; 9 positions agree with TRBD1. Germline V lookup: CDR1 MGHRA, CDR2 YSYEKL. This CDR3 has 16 amino acids.

A word on this clonotype: The germline gene is not matched at one end of the junction; a read error may be the cause. The CDR3 here is CASSQRRQGHSDEQCF. CDR3 bases: TGTGCCAGTAGCCAGAGGCGACAGGGGCATTCGGACGAGCAGTGCTTC. The chain recombines TRBV11-2 with TRBJ2-7; 8 bases agree with TRBD1. From germline, CDR1 is SGHAT and CDR2 FQNNGV. The CDR3 loop spans 16 amino acids.

Turning to this clonotype: At one of its ends the junction is not consistent with the germline gene, which may arise from a read error. The chain couples TRBV4-3 to TRBJ2-1; D call uncertain. The CDR3 consists of 13 residues. Germline CDR1 LGHNA, CDR2 YSLEER. CDR3 nucleotide sequence: TGCGTCAGCAGCCAAGATCTCCGTGATGAGCAGTTCTTC. Its translation: CVSSQDLRDEQFF.

Of note for this clonotype: One end of the junction varies from germline; a read error may be responsible. As DNA, the CDR3 is TGTGCCAGCAACTTAGGCCGACCGGATTCACCCCTCCACTTT. Its translation: CASNLGRPDSPLHF. J is TRBJ1-6 and V is TRBV11-3, with no clear D. The CDR3 totals 14 residues. The germline CDR1 and CDR2 sequences are SGHNT and YENEEA.